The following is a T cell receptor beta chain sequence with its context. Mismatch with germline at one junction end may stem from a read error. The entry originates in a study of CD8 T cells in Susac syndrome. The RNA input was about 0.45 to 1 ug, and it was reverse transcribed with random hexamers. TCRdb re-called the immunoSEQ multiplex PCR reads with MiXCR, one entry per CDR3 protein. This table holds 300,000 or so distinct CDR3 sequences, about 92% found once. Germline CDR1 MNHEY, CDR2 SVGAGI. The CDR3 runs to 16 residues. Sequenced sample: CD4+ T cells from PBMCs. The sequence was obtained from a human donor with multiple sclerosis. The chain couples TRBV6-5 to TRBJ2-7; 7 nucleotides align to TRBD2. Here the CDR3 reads CASSYSRLAASNEQYF. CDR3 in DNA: TGTGCCAGCAGTTACTCACGACTAGCTGCCTCCAACGAGCAGTACTTC.